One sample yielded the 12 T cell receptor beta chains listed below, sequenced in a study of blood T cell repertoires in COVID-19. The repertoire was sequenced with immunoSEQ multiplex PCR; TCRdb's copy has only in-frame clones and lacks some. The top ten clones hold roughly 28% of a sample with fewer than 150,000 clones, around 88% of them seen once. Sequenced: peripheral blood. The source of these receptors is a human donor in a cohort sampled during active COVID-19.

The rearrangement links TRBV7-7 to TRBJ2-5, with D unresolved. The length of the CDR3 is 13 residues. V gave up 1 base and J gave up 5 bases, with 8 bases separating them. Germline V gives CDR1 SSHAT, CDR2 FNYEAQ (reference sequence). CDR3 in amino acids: CASSLERRETQYF. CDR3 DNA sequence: TGTGCCAGCAGCTTAGAACGCCGGGAGACCCAGTACTTC.

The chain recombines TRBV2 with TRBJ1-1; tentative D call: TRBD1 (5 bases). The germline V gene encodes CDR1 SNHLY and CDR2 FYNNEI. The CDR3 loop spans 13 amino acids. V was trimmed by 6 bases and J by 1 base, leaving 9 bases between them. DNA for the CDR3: TGTGCCAGCAGCCTGACAGAGAACACTGAAGCTTTCTTT. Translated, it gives CASSLTENTEAFF.

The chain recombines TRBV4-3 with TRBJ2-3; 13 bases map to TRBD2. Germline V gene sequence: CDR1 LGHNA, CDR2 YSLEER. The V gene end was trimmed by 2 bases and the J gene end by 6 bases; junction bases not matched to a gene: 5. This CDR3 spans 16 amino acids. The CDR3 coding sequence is TGCGCCAGCAGCCAAACTAGCGGGGGGGCTGGGGATACGCAGTATTTT. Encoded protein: CASSQTSGGAGDTQYF.

CDR3 in amino acids: CASSVEPGASYEQYF. DNA for the CDR3: TGTGCCAGCAGCGTAGAACCAGGGGCCTCTTACGAGCAGTACTTC. V gene TRBV9 combines with J gene TRBJ2-7, with D tentatively TRBD1 (6 bases). The CDR3 loop spans 15 amino acids. The V and J ends lost 0 bases and 4 bases respectively, with 14 bases between them. Per the germline V gene, CDR1 is SGDLS and CDR2 is YYNGEE.

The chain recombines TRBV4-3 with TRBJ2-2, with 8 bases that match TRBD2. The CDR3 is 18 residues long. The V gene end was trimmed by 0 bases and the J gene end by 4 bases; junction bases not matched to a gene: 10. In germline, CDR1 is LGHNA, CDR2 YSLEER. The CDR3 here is CASSQDVVPGGVTGELFF. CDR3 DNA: TGCGCCAGCAGCCAAGATGTTGTTCCCGGGGGGGTCACCGGGGAGCTGTTTTTT.

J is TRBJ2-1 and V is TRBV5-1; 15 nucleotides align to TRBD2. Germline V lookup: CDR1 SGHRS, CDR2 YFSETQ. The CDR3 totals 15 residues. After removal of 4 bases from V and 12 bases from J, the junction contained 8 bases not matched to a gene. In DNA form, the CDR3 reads TGCGCCAGCAGCCCTCGGACTAGCGGGGGGGATAGGCAGTTCTTC. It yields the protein CASSPRTSGGDRQFF.

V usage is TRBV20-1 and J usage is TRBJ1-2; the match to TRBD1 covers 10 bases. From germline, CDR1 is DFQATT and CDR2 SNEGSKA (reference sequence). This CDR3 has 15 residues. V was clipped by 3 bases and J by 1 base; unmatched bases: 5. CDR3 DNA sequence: TGCAGTGCTAGTTCGGGACAGGGGAATAACTATGGCTACACCTTC. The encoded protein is CSASSGQGNNYGYTF.

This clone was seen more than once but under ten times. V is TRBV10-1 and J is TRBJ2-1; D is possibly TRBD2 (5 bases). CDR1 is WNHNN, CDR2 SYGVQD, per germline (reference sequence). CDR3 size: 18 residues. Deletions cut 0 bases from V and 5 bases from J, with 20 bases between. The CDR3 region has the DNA TGCGCCAGCAGTGAGTCGGGCAACGGGGTTGAGATCCACAATGAGCAGTTCTTC. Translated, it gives CASSESGNGVEIHNEQFF.

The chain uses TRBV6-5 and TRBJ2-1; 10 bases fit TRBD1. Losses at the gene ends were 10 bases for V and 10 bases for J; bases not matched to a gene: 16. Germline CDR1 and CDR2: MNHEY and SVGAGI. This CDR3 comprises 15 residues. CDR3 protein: CATFTSGTGAGEQFF. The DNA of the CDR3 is TGTGCCACTTTCACATCCGGGACAGGGGCTGGCGAGCAGTTCTTC.

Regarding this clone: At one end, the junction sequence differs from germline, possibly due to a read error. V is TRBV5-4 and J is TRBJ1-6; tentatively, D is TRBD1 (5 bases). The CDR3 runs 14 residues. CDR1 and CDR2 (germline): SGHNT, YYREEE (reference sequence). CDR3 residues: CASRLGRANSPLHF. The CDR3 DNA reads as TGTGCCAGCAGATTGGGCAGGGCGAATTCACCCCTCCACTTT.

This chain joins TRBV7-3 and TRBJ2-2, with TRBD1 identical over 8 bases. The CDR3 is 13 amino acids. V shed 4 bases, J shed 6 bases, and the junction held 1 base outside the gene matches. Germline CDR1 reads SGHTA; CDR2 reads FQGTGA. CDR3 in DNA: TGTGCCAGCAGCTCAGGGGGCGCCGGGGAGCTGTTTTTT. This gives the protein CASSSGGAGELFF.

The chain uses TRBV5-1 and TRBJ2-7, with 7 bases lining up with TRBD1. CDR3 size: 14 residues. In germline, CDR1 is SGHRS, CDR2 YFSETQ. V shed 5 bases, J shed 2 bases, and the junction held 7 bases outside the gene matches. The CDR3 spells CASRRTGLTYEQYF. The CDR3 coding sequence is TGCGCCAGCAGGAGGACAGGCCTAACCTACGAGCAGTACTTC.